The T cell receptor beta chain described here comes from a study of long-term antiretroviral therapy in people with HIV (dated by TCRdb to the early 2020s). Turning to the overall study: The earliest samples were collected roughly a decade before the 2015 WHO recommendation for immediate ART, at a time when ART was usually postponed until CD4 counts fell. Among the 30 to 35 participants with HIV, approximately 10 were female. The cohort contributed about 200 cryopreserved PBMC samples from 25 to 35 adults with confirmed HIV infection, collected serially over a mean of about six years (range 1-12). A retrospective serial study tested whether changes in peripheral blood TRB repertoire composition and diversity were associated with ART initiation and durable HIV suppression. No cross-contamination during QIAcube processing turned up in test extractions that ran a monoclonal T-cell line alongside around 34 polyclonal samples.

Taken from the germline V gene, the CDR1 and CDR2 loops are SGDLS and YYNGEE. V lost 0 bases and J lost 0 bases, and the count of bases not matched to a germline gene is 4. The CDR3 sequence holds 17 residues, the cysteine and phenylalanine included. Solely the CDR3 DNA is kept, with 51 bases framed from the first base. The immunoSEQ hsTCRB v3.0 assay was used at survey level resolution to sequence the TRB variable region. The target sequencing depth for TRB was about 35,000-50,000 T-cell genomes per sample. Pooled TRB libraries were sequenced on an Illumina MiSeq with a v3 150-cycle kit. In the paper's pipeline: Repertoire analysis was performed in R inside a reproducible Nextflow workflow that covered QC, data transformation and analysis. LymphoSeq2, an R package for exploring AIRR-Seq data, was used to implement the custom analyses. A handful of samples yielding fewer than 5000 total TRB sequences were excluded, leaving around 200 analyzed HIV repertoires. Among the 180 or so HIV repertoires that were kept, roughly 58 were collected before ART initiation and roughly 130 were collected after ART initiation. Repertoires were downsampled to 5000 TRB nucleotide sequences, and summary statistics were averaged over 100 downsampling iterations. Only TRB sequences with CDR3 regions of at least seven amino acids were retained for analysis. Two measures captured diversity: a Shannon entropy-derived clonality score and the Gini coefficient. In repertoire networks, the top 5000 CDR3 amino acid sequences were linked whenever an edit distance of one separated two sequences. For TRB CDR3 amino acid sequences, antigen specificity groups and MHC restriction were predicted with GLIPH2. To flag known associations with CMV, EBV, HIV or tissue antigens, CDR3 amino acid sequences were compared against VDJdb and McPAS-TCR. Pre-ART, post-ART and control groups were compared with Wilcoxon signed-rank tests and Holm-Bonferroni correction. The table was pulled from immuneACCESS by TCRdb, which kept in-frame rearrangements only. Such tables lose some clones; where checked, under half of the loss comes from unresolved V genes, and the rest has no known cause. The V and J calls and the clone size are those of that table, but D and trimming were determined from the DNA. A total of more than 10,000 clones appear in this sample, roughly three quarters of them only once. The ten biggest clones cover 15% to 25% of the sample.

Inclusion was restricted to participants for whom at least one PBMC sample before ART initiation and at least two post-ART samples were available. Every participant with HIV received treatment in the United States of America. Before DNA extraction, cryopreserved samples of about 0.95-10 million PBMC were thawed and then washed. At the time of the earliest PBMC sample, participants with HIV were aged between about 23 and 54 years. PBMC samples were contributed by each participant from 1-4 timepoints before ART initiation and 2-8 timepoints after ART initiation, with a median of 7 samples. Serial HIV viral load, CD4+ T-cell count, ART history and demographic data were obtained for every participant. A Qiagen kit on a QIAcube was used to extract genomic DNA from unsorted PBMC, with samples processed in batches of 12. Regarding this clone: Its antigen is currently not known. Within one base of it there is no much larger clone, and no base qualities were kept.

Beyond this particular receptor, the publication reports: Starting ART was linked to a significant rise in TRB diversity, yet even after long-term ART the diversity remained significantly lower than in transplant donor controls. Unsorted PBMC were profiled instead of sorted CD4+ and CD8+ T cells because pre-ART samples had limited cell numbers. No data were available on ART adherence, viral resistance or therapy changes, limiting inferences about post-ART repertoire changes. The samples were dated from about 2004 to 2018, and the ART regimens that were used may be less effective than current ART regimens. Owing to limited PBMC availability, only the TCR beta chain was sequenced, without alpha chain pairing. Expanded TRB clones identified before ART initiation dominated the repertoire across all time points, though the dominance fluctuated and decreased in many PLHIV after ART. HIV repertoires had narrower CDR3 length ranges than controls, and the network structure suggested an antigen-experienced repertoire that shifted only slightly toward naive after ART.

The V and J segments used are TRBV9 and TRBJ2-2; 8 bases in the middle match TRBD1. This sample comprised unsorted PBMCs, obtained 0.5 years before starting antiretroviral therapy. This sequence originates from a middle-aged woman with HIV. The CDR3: CASSVAGQGPNTGELFF. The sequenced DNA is TGTGCCAGCAGCGTAGCTGGACAGGGACCGAACACCGGGGAGCTGTTTTTT.